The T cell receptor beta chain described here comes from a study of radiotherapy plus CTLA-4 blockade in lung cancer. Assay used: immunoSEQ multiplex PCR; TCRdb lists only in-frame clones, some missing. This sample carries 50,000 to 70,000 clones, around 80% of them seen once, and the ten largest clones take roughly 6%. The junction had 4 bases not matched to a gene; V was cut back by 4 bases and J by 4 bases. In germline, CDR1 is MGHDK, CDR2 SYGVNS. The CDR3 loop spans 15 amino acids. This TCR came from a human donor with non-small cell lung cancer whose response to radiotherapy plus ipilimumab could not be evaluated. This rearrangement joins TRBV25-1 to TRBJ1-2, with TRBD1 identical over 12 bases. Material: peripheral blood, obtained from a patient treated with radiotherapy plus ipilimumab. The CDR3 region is CASSGRDRGPYGYTF. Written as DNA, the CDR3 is TGTGCCAGCAGTGGCCGGGACAGGGGGCCCTATGGCTACACCTTC.